This T cell receptor (beta chain) was sequenced in a study of T cell changes during pregnancy in multiple sclerosis. This clone was observed a single time. The protocol was immunoSEQ multiplex PCR, while the TCRdb copy is restricted to in-frame clones and leaves out a portion. The sample lists approximately 59,000 clones, just over 90% seen once, with approximately 0.36% in the top ten. The CDR3 spans 15 residues. Germline V lookup: CDR1 GTSNPN, CDR2 SVGIG (reference sequence). V was shortened by 3 bases and J by 2 bases, with 14 bases between the two germline ends. The sequence derives from a female donor with multiple sclerosis, enrolled in a pregnancy study. The sequenced sample was CD4+ T cells from peripheral blood mononuclear cells, obtained before pregnancy. The gene calls are TRBV30 and TRBJ2-4; maybe TRBD1 (6 bases). The CDR3 coding sequence is TGTGCCTGGAGGGGAGCAGGGGTGACCAAAAACATTCAGTACTTC. Its translation is CAWRGAGVTKNIQYF.